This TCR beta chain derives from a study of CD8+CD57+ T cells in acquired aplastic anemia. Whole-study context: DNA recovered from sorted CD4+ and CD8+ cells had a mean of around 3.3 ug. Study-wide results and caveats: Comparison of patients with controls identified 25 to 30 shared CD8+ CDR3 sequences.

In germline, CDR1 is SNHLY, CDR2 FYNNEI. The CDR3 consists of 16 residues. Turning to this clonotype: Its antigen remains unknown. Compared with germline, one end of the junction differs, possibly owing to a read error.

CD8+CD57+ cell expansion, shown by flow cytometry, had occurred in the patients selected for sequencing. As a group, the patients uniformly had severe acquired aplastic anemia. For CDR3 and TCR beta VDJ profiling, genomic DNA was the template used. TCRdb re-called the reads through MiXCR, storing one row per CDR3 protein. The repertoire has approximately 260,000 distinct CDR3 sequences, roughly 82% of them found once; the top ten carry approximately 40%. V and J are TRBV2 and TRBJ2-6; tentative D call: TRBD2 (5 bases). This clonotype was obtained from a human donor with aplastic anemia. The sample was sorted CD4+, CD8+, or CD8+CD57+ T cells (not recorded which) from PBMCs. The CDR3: CASSPPAGYGQIFVPF. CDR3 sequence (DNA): TGTGCCAGCAGTCCCCCGGCGGGCTACGGGCAGATCTTCGTGCCATTC.